This T cell receptor (beta chain) was found in a study of blood T cell repertoires in COVID-19 (TCRdb year 2020). Concerning the study at large: Samples covering the acute and convalescent phases of COVID-19 were provided by collaborators in the United States, Italy and Spain. The prospective study material was composed of cDNA or gDNA derived from T cells, B-cell-depleted T cells, or PBMCs. Deeply sampled blood TCRbeta repertoires from subjects exposed to, actively infected with, or recovered from COVID-19 were included in the dataset. The repertoires were made available in a free public database intended to serve as a resource for research on the immune response to SARS-CoV-2. The samples were drawn from the first 160 participants of the ongoing ImmuneRACE study and from 950 to 1,500 subjects provided by 6 global collaborators. Sample metadata almost always included a de-identified subject ID, COVID-19 status, age in years and sex. Where available, HLA class I and class II types were taken from metadata supplied by the sample provider and were not determined by assay-based typing. Study-wide conclusions, independent of this receptor: How much clinical and demographic metadata was included differed by source and by participant, and the metadata was provided uncurated.

Collaborating institutions collected whole blood in K2EDTA tubes following their own protocols. For TCRbeta analysis, collaborators shipped samples in one of three forms: frozen whole blood, isolated PBMCs, or DNA extracted from either of those sample types. With respect to this clone: Its antigen target is currently unknown. No much larger clonotype is one base removed from it; base qualities were not supplied.

From cysteine to phenylalanine, the CDR3 is 14 amino acids long. Of all the DNA, just the CDR3 is kept, 42 bases in frame from base 1. CDR1 and CDR2 (MNHEY, SVGAGI) derive from the germline V gene. Here V drops 6 bases and J drops 3 bases, and the junction holds 7 bases not matched to any gene. The immunoSEQ Assay, a bias-controlled multiplex PCR, was used to amplify TCRbeta CDR3 regions from genomic DNA. The source study handled its data this way. The number of nucleated cells in each sample was estimated from the amplification of reference gene primers within the assay. Sequence reads were collapsed and filtered to measure the absolute abundance of every unique TCRbeta CDR3 rearrangement. For each sample, productive Simpson clonality was calculated by taking the square root of Simpson's diversity index across productive rearrangements. The source is immuneACCESS, and TCRdb retained only in-frame sequences with V and J called. Part of the clones is not carried over; for the studies checked, unresolved V genes explain less than half of this, and the remainder is unexplained. The V and J calls and the clone size are those of that table, but D and trimming were determined from the DNA. A total of about 360,000 clones appear in this sample, roughly 86% of them only once. The ten largest clones take up 3% of the sample.

The chain links TRBV6-5 with TRBJ2-5; the junction holds 7 bases that match TRBD1. The sample was peripheral blood. This receptor was identified in a human donor in a cohort sampled during active COVID-19. The nucleotide sequence is given as TGTGCCAGCAGAGGGGGCAGCAAAAAAGAGACCCAGTACTTC. Its translation is CASRGGSKKETQYF.